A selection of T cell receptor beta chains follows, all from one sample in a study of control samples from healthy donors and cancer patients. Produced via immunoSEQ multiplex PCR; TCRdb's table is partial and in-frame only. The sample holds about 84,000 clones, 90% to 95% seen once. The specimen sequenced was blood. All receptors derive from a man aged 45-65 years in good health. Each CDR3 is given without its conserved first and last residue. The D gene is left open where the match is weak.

ATGLAGGDEQY TRBV10-3 TRBD2 TRBJ2-7
ASSRGGNTEAF TRBV5-4 - TRBJ1-1
ASSPLKMGTEAF TRBV27 - TRBJ1-1
ASSLNSYEQY TRBV11-1 - TRBJ2-7
SVAGGSYGYT TRBV29-1 - TRBJ1-2
ASSTGRNQPQH TRBV6-5 - TRBJ1-5
AIRGQMNTEAF TRBV10-3 TRBD1 TRBJ1-1
ASSPAGRTQY TRBV6-2/TRBV6-3 - TRBJ2-5
ASSEELRGAYGYT TRBV6-1 - TRBJ1-2
ASSSMRGSYNEQF TRBV11-2 TRBD2 TRBJ2-1
ASSLVSQGGNEQF TRBV5-1 - TRBJ2-1
AWSVLQGPTEAF TRBV30 - TRBJ1-1
ASRNTSGTQY TRBV6-6 TRBD2 TRBJ2-5
AWRSVGPYNSPLH TRBV30 - TRBJ1-6
ASSSAGSGNTIY TRBV27 - TRBJ1-3
ASSPGTALEALH TRBV18 TRBD1 TRBJ1-6
ASSPGPSYEQY TRBV5-1 - TRBJ2-7
ASSRESGIQY TRBV3-1/TRBV3-2 - TRBJ2-4
ASSIGTSGGNEQF TRBV5-1 TRBD2 TRBJ2-1
ASGRLADTQY TRBV14 TRBD2 TRBJ2-3
SVGQGNTEAF TRBV29-1 TRBD1 TRBJ1-1
AWSAQAGELF TRBV30 - TRBJ2-2
SVVGGTGSNQPQH TRBV29-1 - TRBJ1-5
AIGEGQGAGYT TRBV10-3 TRBD1 TRBJ1-2
ASSSGARGETQY TRBV7-2 - TRBJ2-5
ASSRGQGGYEQY TRBV5-1 TRBD1 TRBJ2-7
ASSLEAVRGEAF TRBV5-1 - TRBJ1-1
ASSQDPGVLTEAF TRBV4-1 - TRBJ1-1
ASRPMVANTGELF TRBV11-2 - TRBJ2-2
ASNPGGQQF TRBV6-5 - TRBJ2-2
AWSVGLDKKQF TRBV30 TRBD2 TRBJ2-1
ASSESVTAKGEAF TRBV2 - TRBJ1-1
ASSSRDPKGTYEQY TRBV19 - TRBJ2-7
ASSSGQGSIGSYT TRBV7-2 TRBD1 TRBJ1-2
AISAGAGNTIY TRBV10-3 - TRBJ1-3
ATSGPGQGGSYGYT TRBV24-1 TRBD1 TRBJ1-2
ASSPPNPSGTEAF TRBV18 - TRBJ1-1
ASSPEGNLRGSPLH TRBV5-1 - TRBJ1-6
ASSELAGGPDTQY TRBV6-1 TRBD2 TRBJ2-3
ASSRGVAEAF TRBV6-5 - TRBJ1-1
ASSLVQLNTEAF TRBV5-1 - TRBJ1-1
ASSSGDYNQPQH TRBV6-5 - TRBJ1-5
ASSQGRGEPGYT TRBV4-3 TRBD1 TRBJ1-2
ASSNGGGRSPLH TRBV19 - TRBJ1-6
SVQDSLWGQPQH TRBV29-1 - TRBJ1-5
ASSSTPRSYGYT TRBV7-9 - TRBJ1-2
ASSRDRSGTGANVLT TRBV18 TRBD1 TRBJ2-6
ASSARGGAEKLF TRBV13 - TRBJ1-4
ASSLDLNRGEAF TRBV5-8 - TRBJ1-1
ASSLGFANYGYT TRBV5-6 - TRBJ1-2
AISERAGESNQPQH TRBV10-3 - TRBJ1-5
ASSLDGGMNEQY TRBV11-2 - TRBJ2-7
ASSATFTDTQY TRBV6-5 - TRBJ2-3
ASLGQGSGNTEAF TRBV11-2 TRBD1 TRBJ1-1
ASSIRAWGGESYGYT TRBV19 - TRBJ1-2
ASSYSSEYYGYT TRBV6-5 - TRBJ1-2
ATSDPVLGVKEQF TRBV24-1 - TRBJ2-1